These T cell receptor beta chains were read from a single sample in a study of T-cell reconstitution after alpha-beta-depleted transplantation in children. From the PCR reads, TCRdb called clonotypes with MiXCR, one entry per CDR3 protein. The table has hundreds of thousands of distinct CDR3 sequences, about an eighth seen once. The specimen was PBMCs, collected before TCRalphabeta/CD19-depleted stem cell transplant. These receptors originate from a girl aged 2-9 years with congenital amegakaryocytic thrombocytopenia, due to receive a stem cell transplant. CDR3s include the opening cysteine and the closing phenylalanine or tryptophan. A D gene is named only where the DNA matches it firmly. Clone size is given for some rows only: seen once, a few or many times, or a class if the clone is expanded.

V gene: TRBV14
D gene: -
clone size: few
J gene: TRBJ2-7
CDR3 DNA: TGTGCCAGCAGCCATCCGGGGGCCTACGAGCAGTACTTC
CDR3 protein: CASSHPGAYEQYF

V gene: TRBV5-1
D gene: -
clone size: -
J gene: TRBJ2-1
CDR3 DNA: TGCGCCAGCAGCTTGGGCCAGCAGGACAATGAGCAGTTCTTC
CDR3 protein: CASSLGQQDNEQFF

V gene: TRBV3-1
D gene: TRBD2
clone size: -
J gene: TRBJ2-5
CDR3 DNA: TGTGCCAGCAGCCAAGAATGGCGACTAGCGGGAGATTTGGAGACCCAGTACTTC
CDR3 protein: CASSQEWRLAGDLETQYF

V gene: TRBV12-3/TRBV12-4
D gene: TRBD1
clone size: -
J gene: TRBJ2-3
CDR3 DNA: TGTGCCAGCAGTCCCACATACAGGGGCCACACAGATACGCAGTATTTT
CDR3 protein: CASSPTYRGHTDTQYF

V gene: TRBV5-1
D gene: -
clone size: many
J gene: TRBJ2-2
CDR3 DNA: TGCGCCAGCAGCTTGGAATCGATTATGAACACCGGGGAGCTGTTTTTT
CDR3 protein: CASSLESIMNTGELFF

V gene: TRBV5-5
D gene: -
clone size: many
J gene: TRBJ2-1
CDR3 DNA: TGTGCCAGCAACCCCCCTGGGGCCAATGAGCAGTTCTTC
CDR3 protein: CASNPPGANEQFF

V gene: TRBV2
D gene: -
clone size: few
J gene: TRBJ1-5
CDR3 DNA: TGTGCCAGCAGTGCGGACCAGCCCCAGCATTTT
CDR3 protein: CASSADQPQHF

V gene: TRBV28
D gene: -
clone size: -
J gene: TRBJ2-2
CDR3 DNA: TGTGCCAGCAGTCTCCGGGGACTTAAAAGGAACACCGGGGAGCTGTTTTTT
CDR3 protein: CASSLRGLKRNTGELFF

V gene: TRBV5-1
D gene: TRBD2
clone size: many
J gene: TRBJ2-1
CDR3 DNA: TGCGCCAGCAGCTTGGGGACTAGCGGAGATAGGTATGAGCAGTTCTTC
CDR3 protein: CASSLGTSGDRYEQFF

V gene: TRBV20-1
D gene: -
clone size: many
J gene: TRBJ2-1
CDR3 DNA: TGCAGTGCTGGAACTCCTGATGAGCAGTTCTTC
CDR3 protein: CSAGTPDEQFF

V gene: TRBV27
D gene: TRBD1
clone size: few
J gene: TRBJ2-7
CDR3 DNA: TGTGCCAGCAGAACGACAGGGGCCCCTCGGGAGCAGTACTTC
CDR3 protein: CASRTTGAPREQYF

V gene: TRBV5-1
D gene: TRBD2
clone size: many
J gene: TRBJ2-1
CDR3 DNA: TGCGCCAGCAGCTTACCGGGACTAGCTAATGAGCAGTTCTTC
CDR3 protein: CASSLPGLANEQFF

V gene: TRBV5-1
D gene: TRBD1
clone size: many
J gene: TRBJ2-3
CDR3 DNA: TGCGCCAGCAGCCGGGGACAGGGGGCGGGCACAGATACGCAGTATTTT
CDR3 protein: CASSRGQGAGTDTQYF

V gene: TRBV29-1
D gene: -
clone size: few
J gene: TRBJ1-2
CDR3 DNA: TGCAGCGTTGTGGGGGGGACAAGGAATGGCTACACCTTC
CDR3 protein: CSVVGGTRNGYTF

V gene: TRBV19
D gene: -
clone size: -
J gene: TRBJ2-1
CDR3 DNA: TGTGCCAGTAGTATACTGGGGTCTGGTGAGCAGTTCTTC
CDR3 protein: CASSILGSGEQFF

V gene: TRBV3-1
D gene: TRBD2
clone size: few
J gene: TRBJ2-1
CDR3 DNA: TGTGCCAGCAGCCAAGATTCAGGACTAGCGGGAGTCAACTACAATGAGCAGTTCTTC
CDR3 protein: CASSQDSGLAGVNYNEQFF

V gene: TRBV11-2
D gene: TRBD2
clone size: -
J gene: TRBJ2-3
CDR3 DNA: TGTGCCAGCAGCCCCCGGGTAGCGGGAGTATGGCAGTATTTT
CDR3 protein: CASSPRVAGVWQYF

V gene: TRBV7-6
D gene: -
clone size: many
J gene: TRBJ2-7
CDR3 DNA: TGTGCCAGCAGCTTAGGGTTCGGCTACGAGCAGTACTTC
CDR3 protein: CASSLGFGYEQYF

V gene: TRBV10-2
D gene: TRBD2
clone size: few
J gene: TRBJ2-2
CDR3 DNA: TGCGCCAGCAGTGAGTCGGTCCTAGCGGGAGGGGCCACCGGGGAGCTGTTTTTT
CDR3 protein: CASSESVLAGGATGELFF

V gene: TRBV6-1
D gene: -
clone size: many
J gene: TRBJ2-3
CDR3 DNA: TGTGCCAGCAGACGAAGCGGAATTAGTACGCAGTATTTT
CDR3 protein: CASRRSGISTQYF

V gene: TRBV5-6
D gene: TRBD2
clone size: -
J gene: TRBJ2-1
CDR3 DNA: TGTGCCAGCAGCCCAGAAGCGGGAGGAAACTACAATGAGCAGTTCTTC
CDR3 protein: CASSPEAGGNYNEQFF

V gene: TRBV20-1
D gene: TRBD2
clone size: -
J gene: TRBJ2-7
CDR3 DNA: TGCAGTGCTAGACTCCCCGGCGGGAGCAACGAGCAGTACTTC
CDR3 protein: CSARLPGGSNEQYF

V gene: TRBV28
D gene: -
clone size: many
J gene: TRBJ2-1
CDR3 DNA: TGTGCCAGCATTTCCCCCGGAGTGGCTTACAATGAGCAGTTCTTC
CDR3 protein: CASISPGVAYNEQFF

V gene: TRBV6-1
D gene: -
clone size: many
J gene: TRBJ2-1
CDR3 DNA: TGTGCCAGCAGCCCTCTTAGCCGGGCCTACAATGAGCAGTTCTTC
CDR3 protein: CASSPLSRAYNEQFF

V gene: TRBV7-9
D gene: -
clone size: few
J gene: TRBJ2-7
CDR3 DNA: TGTGCCAGCAGCTTAGTGAACAGGGAATACGAGCAGTACTTC
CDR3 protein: CASSLVNREYEQYF

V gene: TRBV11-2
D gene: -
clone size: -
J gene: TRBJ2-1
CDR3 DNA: TGTGCCAGCAGCTACCCGGGACAAAGGTACAATGAGCAGTTCTTC
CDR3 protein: CASSYPGQRYNEQFF

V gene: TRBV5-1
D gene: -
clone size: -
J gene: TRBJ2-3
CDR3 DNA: TGCGCCAGCAGCCCTGGGCTGGACTCCTACACAGATACGCAGTATTTT
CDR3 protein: CASSPGLDSYTDTQYF

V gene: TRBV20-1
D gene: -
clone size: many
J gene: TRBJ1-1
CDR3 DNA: TGCAGTGCTTTACACGGGAACACTGAAGCTTTCTTT
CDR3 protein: CSALHGNTEAFF

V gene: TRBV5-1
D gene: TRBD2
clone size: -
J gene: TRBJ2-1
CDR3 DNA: TGCGCCAGCAGCTTGACTAGCGGGATAGGTTTAGGCAATGAGCAGTTCTTC
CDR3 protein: CASSLTSGIGLGNEQFF

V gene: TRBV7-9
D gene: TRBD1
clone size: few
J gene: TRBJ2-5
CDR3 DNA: TGTGCCAGCAGCTCAGGGACAGGGGAGAAAGAGACCCAGTACTTC
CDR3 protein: CASSSGTGEKETQYF

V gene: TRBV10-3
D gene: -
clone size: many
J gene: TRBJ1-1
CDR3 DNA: TGTGCCATCAGTTTCGACCAAAATGAAGCTTTCTTT
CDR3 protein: CAISFDQNEAFF

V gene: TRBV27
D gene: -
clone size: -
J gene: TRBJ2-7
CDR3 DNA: TGTGCCAGCAGTACTCGTCCGACCTACGAGCAGTACTTC
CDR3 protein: CASSTRPTYEQYF

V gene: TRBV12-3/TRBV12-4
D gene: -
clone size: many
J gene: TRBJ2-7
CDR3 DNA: TGCGCCAGCAGCTTTCAAGGCTACGAGCAGTACTTC
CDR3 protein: CASSFQGYEQYF

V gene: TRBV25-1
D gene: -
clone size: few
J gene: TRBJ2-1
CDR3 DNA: TGTGCCAGCAGTGACCCTGTGGAGCTCTCCTACAATGAGCAGTTCTTC
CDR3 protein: CASSDPVELSYNEQFF

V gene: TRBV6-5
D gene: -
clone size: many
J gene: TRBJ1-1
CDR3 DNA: TGTGCCAGCAGATCAGGGGAGGGAGACACTGAAGCTTTCTTT
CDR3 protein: CASRSGEGDTEAFF

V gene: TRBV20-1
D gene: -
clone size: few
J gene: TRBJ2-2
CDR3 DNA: TGCAGTGCTAGGGTTACCCCGAACACCGGGGAGCTGTTTTTT
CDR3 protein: CSARVTPNTGELFF

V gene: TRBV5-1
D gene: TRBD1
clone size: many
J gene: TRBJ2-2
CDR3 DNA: TGCGCCAGCAGCTTTGGACAGGATTACACCGGGGAGCTGTTTTTT
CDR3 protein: CASSFGQDYTGELFF

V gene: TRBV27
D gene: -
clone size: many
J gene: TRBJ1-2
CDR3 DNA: TGTGCCAGCGGCCCGAGCCCTTTTTCGGCAGACAGGATGGACTATGGCTACACCTTC
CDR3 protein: CASGPSPFSADRMDYGYTF

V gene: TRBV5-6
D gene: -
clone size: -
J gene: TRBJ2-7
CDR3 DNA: TGTGCCAGCAGTCTCATTAGCGGACGCGTCTACGAGCAGTACTTC
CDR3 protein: CASSLISGRVYEQYF

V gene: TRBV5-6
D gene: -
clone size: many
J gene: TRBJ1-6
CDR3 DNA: TGTGCCAGCAGCAGAAGTAAATCACCCCTCCACTTT
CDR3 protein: CASSRSKSPLHF

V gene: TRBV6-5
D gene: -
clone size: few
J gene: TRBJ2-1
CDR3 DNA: TGTGCCAGCAGTCCATTCCAATTAGCCGCGGGCTCCTACAATGAGCAGTTCTTC
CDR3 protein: CASSPFQLAAGSYNEQFF

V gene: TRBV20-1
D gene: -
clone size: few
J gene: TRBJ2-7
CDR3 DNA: TGCAGTGCTAGAGCCGCCGGGGGCTCCTACGAGCAGTACTTC
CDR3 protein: CSARAAGGSYEQYF

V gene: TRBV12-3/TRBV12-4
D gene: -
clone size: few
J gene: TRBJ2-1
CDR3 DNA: TGTGCCAGCAGTCCCTCGATCCCAATCGATGAGCAGTTCTTC
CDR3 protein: CASSPSIPIDEQFF

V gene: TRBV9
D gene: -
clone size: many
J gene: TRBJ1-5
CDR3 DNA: TGTGCCAGCAGCCCCCACATGGAGGGGGGGCCCCAGCATTTT
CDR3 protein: CASSPHMEGGPQHF

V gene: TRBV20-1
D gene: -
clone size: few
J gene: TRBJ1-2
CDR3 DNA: TGCAGACCTAAAGCGGGACCTGCTTATGGCTACACCTTC
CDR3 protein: CRPKAGPAYGYTF

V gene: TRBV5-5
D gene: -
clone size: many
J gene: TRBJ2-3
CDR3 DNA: TGTGCCAGCAGCCAGAGACAGCAAACAGATACGCAGTATTTT
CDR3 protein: CASSQRQQTDTQYF

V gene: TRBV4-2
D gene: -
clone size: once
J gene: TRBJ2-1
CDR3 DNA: TGTGCCATCGGCCCGGGCCCTTACAATGAGCAGTTCTTC
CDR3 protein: CAIGPGPYNEQFF

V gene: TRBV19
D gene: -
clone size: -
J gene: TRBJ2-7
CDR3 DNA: TGTGCCAGTAGCGATTTTGAGGGGTACGAGCAGTACTTC
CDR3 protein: CASSDFEGYEQYF

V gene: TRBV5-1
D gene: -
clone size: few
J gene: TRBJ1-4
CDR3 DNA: TGCGCCAGCAGCGAGGGTTCGCCCGCAACTAATGAAAAACTGTTTTTT
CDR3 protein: CASSEGSPATNEKLFF

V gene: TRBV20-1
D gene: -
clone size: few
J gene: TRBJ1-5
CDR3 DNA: TGCAGTGCTAGAGACTACGGTCAGCCCCAGCATTTT
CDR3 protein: CSARDYGQPQHF

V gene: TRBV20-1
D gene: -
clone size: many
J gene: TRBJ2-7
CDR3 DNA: TGCAGTGCTACGAAGGACTATCGAAATCCCTACGAGCAGTACTTC
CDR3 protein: CSATKDYRNPYEQYF

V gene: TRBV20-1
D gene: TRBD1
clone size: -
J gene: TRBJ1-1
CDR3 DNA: TGCAGTGCTAGAGATTTTTTCGGGACAGGGAGCCCTGAAGCTTTCTTT
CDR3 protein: CSARDFFGTGSPEAFF

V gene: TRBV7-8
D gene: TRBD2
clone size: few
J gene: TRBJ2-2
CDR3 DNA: TGTGCCAGCAGCTTAGTTTCGGGACTAGCGGCCAACACCGGGGAGCTGTTTTTT
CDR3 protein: CASSLVSGLAANTGELFF

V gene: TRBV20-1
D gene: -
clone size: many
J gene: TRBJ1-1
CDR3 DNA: TGCAGTGCTAGAGGATTTAGTCGGGGGGGCCAGAACACTGAAGCTTTCTTT
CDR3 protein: CSARGFSRGGQNTEAFF

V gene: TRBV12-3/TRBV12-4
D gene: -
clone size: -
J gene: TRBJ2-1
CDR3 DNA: TGTGCCAGCACCGAACGGTTCTTGTACAATGAGCAGTTCTTC
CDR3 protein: CASTERFLYNEQFF

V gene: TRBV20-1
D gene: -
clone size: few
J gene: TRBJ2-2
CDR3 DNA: TGCAGTGCTAGCTCGCGGGACACTCTCACCGGGGAGCTGTTTTTT
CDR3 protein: CSASSRDTLTGELFF

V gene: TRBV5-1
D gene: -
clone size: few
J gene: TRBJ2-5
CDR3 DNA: TGCGCCAGCAGCTCTACCCCGACGGAGACCCAGTACTTC
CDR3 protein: CASSSTPTETQYF